Below are 14 T cell receptor beta chains sequenced from a single sample in a study of T-cell reconstitution after alpha-beta-depleted transplantation in children. Unique molecular identifiers tagged the TCRbeta library. From the PCR reads, TCRdb called clonotypes with MiXCR, one entry per CDR3 protein. The sample has around 960,000 distinct CDR3 sequences; about 29% are singletons. Sequencing used PBMCs, mostly from graft donor cells, obtained 360 days after TCRalphabeta/CD19-depleted stem cell transplant. These receptor sequences come from a boy less than two years old who had a stem cell transplant for SCID, so the T cells may come from the graft donor.

CDR3 bases: TGTGCCAGCAGTTCGGAATTTTCTTATGGAAACACCATATATTTT. Translated: CASSSEFSYGNTIYF. This sequence joins TRBV7-6 and TRBJ1-3; D gene uncertain. Looked up from germline, CDR1 is SGHVS and CDR2 is FNYEAQ. The CDR3 has 15 amino acids. V lost 6 bases and J lost 3, with 15 bases in between. The full variable domain, rest sourced from reference TRBV7-6 and TRBJ1-3, is GAGVSQSPRYKVTKRGQDVALRCDPISGHVSLYWYRQALGQGPEFLTYFNYEAQQDKSGLPNDRFSAERPEGSISTLTIQRTEQRDSAMYRCASSSEFSYGNTIYFGEGSWLTVV.

Note on this clonotype: It is unclear where the CDR3 begins or ends on the DNA, so no DNA is shown, and the CDR3 is as TCRdb lists it. V and J are TRBV30 and TRBJ2-7; TRBD1, the table's D call, was not compared with the DNA. Counting both end residues, the CDR3 totals 13 amino acids. CDR1 is GTSNPN, CDR2 SVGIG, per germline (reference sequence). The CDR3 loop reads CAWRFGTGTSSYF.

This chain uses TRBV7-2 with TRBJ2-7; TRBD1 matches 8 bases. With 4 bases clipped from V and 2 bases from J, the junction kept 7 bases outside the gene matches. The CDR3 has 15 amino acids. The V gene's germline CDR1 is SGHTA and CDR2 FQGNSA. The CDR3, as DNA: TGTGCCAGCAGCTCAGACAGGGGCCGGACCTACGAGCAGTACTTC. This sequence encodes CASSSDRGRTYEQYF.

There are a few counts of this clonotype. The chain links TRBV7-8 to TRBJ1-6; 7 nucleotides match TRBD1. Losses at the gene ends were 5 bases for V and 5 bases for J; bases not matched to a gene: 6. Germline CDR1 is SGHVS and CDR2 is FQNEAQ. CDR3 length: 15 residues. CDR3 sequence reads: CASSPDRTDNSPLHF. Written as DNA, the CDR3 is TGTGCCAGCAGCCCGGACAGGACGGATAATTCACCCCTCCACTTT.

The gene calls are TRBV4-1 and TRBJ2-7; D is uncertain. V was clipped by 0 bases and J by 2 bases, with 8 bases between them. This CDR3 has 14 residues. The V gene's germline CDR1 is MGHRA and CDR2 YSYEKL. This CDR3 reads CASSQDPDPYEQYF. In DNA form, the CDR3 reads TGCGCCAGCAGCCAAGACCCAGATCCCTACGAGCAGTACTTC.

The genes are TRBV12-3 or TRBV12-4 and TRBJ2-3; D is unresolved. Trimming removed 7 bases at V and 3 bases at J, with 5 bases between. CDR3 size: 11 residues. The DNA of the CDR3 is TGTGCCAGCACCCTTACAGATACGCAGTATTTT. Translation: CASTLTDTQYF.

A few counts support this clonotype. The chain carries TRBV19 and TRBJ1-1; 9 positions agree with TRBD1. Germline V gene data show CDR1 as LNHDA and CDR2 as SQIVND (reference sequence). The CDR3 runs to 14 residues. J lost 0 bases, V lost 6 bases, and 2 bases had no gene match. CDR3 nucleotide sequence: TGTGCCAGTAGAGACAGGGGGATGAACACTGAAGCTTTCTTT. Translated: CASRDRGMNTEAFF. Supplemented by reference TRBV19 and TRBJ1-1, the full variable domain reads DGGITQSPKYLFRKEGQNVTLSCEQNLNHDAMYWYRQDPGQGLRLIYYSQIVNDFQKGDIAEGYSVSREKKESFPLTVTSAQKNPTAFYLCASRDRGMNTEAFFGQGTRLTVV.

The chain combines TRBV20-1 with TRBJ2-1, with D tentatively TRBD2 (5 bases). The V gene's germline CDR1 is DFQATT and CDR2 SNEGSKA (reference sequence). The CDR3 loop spans 16 amino acids. The V end was cut by 0 bases, the J end by 0 bases, with 12 bases between. CDR3 protein: CSARDDQRRSYNEQFF. The CDR3, as DNA: TGCAGTGCTAGAGATGATCAGCGGCGCTCCTACAATGAGCAGTTCTTC.

This clonotype was seen only a few times. The CDR3 loop is CASTGVLDQPQHF. The DNA of the CDR3 is TGTGCCAGCACGGGGGTGCTTGATCAGCCCCAGCATTTT. The chain has TRBV2 and TRBJ1-5; D perhaps matches TRBD1 (5 bases). Germline V gene data show CDR1 as SNHLY and CDR2 as FYNNEI. V was pared by 7 bases and J by 5 bases, with 12 bases between. The CDR3 consists of 13 residues.

The count of this clonotype is one. V is TRBV4-1 and J is TRBJ1-1, with 9 bases fitting TRBD1. The germline CDR1 and CDR2 sequences are MGHRA and YSYEKL. This CDR3 is 17 amino acids long. V lost 4 bases to trimming and J lost 0 bases; unmatched junction nucleotides: 9. The CDR3 DNA reads TGCGCCAGCAGCCTCAGAGGGACAGGGCCCTTGAACACTGAAGCTTTCTTT. Translation: CASSLRGTGPLNTEAFF.

This chain uses TRBV5-5 with TRBJ2-4; D is ambiguous. Germline V CDR1 and CDR2: SGHKS, YYEKEE (reference sequence). V lost 0 bases and J 1 base, leaving 8 bases between the germline ends. The CDR3 runs 15 residues. DNA for the CDR3: TGTGCCAGCAGCTTGGTCCGGCAGGCCAAAAACATTCAGTACTTC. Translation: CASSLVRQAKNIQYF.

The J gene is TRBJ1-4, the V gene TRBV5-1; the match to TRBD1 covers 8 bases. CDR3 length: 14 amino acids. Germline CDR1 SGHRS, CDR2 YFSETQ. After removal of 4 bases from V and 10 bases from J, the junction contained 9 bases not matched to a gene. The DNA for the CDR3 is TGCGCCAGCAGCAAGGACAGGGTTGGCGGAAAACTGTTTTTT. Encoded protein: CASSKDRVGGKLFF.

The V gene is TRBV5-6, the J gene TRBJ2-5, with D unclear. Trimming stripped 4 bases from V and 5 bases from J, with 18 bases between. CDR1 and CDR2 from the germline V gene are SGHDT and YYEEEE. This CDR3 has 15 amino acids. The CDR3 DNA follows: TGTGCCAGCAGCGCGGACCCAGGCAGGTGGGAGACCCAGTACTTC. Translated, it gives CASSADPGRWETQYF.

The J gene is TRBJ2-5, the V gene TRBV28; the match to TRBD1 covers 10 bases. The ends lost 5 bases at V and 5 bases at J; junction bases unmatched: 8. Germline V gives CDR1 MDHEN, CDR2 SYDVKM. CDR3 length: 15 amino acids. The CDR3 DNA follows: TGTGCCAGCAGTATTGTGACAGGGGGCGTTGAGACCCAGTACTTC. This codes for CASSIVTGGVETQYF.